This T cell receptor beta chain was retrieved from a study of response to subunit inactivated influenza vaccine. TCRdb ran MiXCR on the RT-PCR reads and lists one entry per CDR3 protein. The table has hundreds of thousands of distinct CDR3 sequences, 10% to 15% seen once. This clonotype has ten or more counts. The antigen is undetermined. Study-level results: Authors suggested few new T cells are recruited by each seasonal influenza vaccination.

Trimming removed 0 bases from V and 0 bases from J, with 8 bases in between. The germline gives CDR1 SGDLS, CDR2 YYNGEE. The CDR3 extends over 15 amino acids. The input for sequencing was PBMCs from blood, taken on the day of vaccination. J is TRBJ2-3 and V is TRBV9; D is perhaps TRBD2 (6 bases). This TCR was recovered from a man in his forties or fifties who received an inactivated influenza vaccine. The CDR3 is CASSVAGVSTDTQYF. The DNA for the CDR3 is TGTGCCAGCAGCGTAGCGGGGGTAAGCACAGATACGCAGTATTTT.